Included here is one T cell receptor beta chain sequence, with context. The data were obtained in a study of blood T cell repertoires in COVID-19. Study summary: Acute-phase and convalescent COVID-19 samples originated in the United States, Italy and Spain. T cells, B-cell-depleted T cells, or PBMCs supplied cDNA or gDNA.

Original methodology: Amplification with reference gene primers provided the estimates of nucleated cell counts. Profiling relied on immunoSEQ multiplex PCR, and the TCRdb table lists in-frame clones only, not all of them. V and J calls and clone size are given by that table; D and trimming were obtained from the DNA. The sample consists of some 220,000 clones, around 89% of them appearing once. This study enrolled people aged about 18 to 95 from about two dozen US geographic areas. V lost 5 bases and J lost 7; bases outside the gene matches: 6. The germline V gene has CDR1 LNHNV and CDR2 YYDKDF (reference sequence). The CDR3 extends over 13 amino acids.

V and J are TRBV15 and TRBJ1-1, with 8 bases that match TRBD1. Sequencing was carried out using PBMCs or T cells enriched from blood (not recorded which). This sequence was found in a woman in her late teens or twenties in a cohort exposed to, infected with or recovered from COVID-19 (not recorded which). The CDR3 DNA reads TGTGCCACCAGCCCCCGGACAGGGTTTGAAGCTTTCTTT. Translated, it gives CATSPRTGFEAFF.